This T cell receptor (beta chain) was documented in a study of blood T cell repertoires in COVID-19 (dated by TCRdb to the early 2020s). In terms of the full investigation: Samples from collaborators originated in the United States, Italy and Spain and spanned both the acute and convalescent phases of COVID-19. The prospective study material was composed of cDNA or gDNA derived from T cells, B-cell-depleted T cells, or PBMCs. Subjects who had been exposed to COVID-19, were actively infected with it, or had recovered from it provided the deeply sampled blood TCRbeta repertoires that made up the dataset. The repertoires were made available in a free public database intended to serve as a resource for research on the immune response to SARS-CoV-2. Samples were obtained from the ongoing ImmuneRACE study (first 160 participants) and from about 1,300 subjects provided by 6 global collaborators. The sample metadata nearly always contained a de-identified subject ID, COVID-19 status, age in years and sex. Where available, HLA class I and class II types were obtained from metadata supplied by the sample provider rather than from assay-based typing. What the authors observed across the whole study: The quantity of clinical and demographic metadata differed by source and by participant and was supplied without curation.

The immunoSEQ Assay, a bias-controlled multiplex PCR, was used to amplify TCRbeta CDR3 regions from genomic DNA. In the authors' own workflow: The number of nucleated cells in each sample was estimated from the amplification of reference gene primers within the assay. To quantify the absolute abundance of each unique TCRbeta CDR3 rearrangement, sequence reads were collapsed and filtered. For each sample, productive Simpson clonality was calculated by taking the square root of Simpson's diversity index across productive rearrangements. In TCRdb, the immuneACCESS table is reduced to in-frame sequences with V and J assigned. These tables do not hold every clone; where another copy was compared, an unresolved V gene accounts for under half, and the others remain unexplained. V and J calls and clone size follow that table, whereas D and trimming were derived from the DNA. This sample comprises approximately 130,000 clones, over 55% of them detected only once. The ten largest clonotypes hold roughly 2.2% of the sample.

Of note for this clone: This receptor's antigen is unknown. No much larger clone exists at a distance of one base, and base qualities are not known.

The collaborating institutions used their own protocols to collect whole blood in K2EDTA tubes. For TCRbeta analysis, collaborators shipped samples in one of three forms: frozen whole blood, isolated PBMCs, or DNA extracted from either of those sample types. V is cut by 5 bases and J by 8 bases, and the space between the germline ends is 7 bases. From a lookup of the germline V gene, CDR1 and CDR2 are SGHAT and FQNNGV. From the cysteine up to the phenylalanine, the CDR3 has a length of 12 residues. The kept DNA is CDR3 alone, 36 bases in frame from the first base. This TCR derives from a woman between 65 and 79 years old with acute or convalescent COVID-19. Specimen: peripheral blood. This chain joins TRBV11-2 to TRBJ1-6, with no confident D gene call. In nucleotide form, the sequence is TGTGCCAGCAGCCCCGAGGATTCACCCCTCCACTTT. Translated, this is CASSPEDSPLHF.